This T cell receptor beta chain originates from a study of identifying expanded T cells in peripheral blood. Generated by immunoSEQ multiplex PCR, the TCRdb table keeps only in-frame clones and is missing some. This table has approximately 94,000 clones, about 87% appearing once. Trimming shortened V by 4 bases and J by 5 bases, and 16 bases separated the two germline ends. Germline V gene data show CDR1 as LNHNV and CDR2 as YYDKDF (reference sequence). The CDR3 loop spans 15 amino acids. Collection occurred without any documented infections or immune events in donors. This TCR came from a person aged 18 to 70 in good health. J is TRBJ2-3 and V is TRBV15; tentatively, D is TRBD1 (6 bases). Sequencing was carried out using blood. In DNA, the CDR3 is TGTGCCACCAGCACTTGGACAGTACGGCAAGATACGCAGTATTTT. Protein product: CATSTWTVRQDTQYF.